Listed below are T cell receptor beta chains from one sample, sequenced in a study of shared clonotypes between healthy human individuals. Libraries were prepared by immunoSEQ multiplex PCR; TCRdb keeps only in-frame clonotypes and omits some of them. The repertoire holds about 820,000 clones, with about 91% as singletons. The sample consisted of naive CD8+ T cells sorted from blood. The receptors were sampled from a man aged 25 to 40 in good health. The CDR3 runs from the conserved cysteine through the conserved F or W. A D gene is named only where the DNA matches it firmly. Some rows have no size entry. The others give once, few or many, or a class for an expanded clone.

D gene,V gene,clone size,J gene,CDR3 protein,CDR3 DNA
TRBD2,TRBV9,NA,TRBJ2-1,CASSVVASGAYNEQFF,TGTGCCAGCAGCGTAGTTGCTAGCGGGGCCTACAATGAGCAGTTCTTC
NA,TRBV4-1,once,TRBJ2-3,CASSQDLSLNTQYF,TGCGCCAGCAGCCAAGATCTTTCCCTGAATACGCAGTATTTT
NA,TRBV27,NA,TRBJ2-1,CASRTLGVYNEQFF,TGTGCCAGCAGGACCTTAGGGGTCTACAATGAGCAGTTCTTC
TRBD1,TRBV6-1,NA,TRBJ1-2,CASRVLTGDGYGYTF,TGTGCCAGCAGGGTCCTTACAGGGGACGGCTATGGCTACACCTTC
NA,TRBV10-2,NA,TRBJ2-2,CASSESGVLRTGELFF,TGCGCCAGCAGTGAGTCGGGGGTGTTGAGGACCGGGGAGCTGTTTTTT
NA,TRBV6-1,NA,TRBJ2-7,CASSDWGPRDEQYF,TGTGCCAGCAGCGACTGGGGCCCGCGGGACGAGCAGTACTTC
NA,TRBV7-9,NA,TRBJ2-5,CASSPRDPSHQETQYF,TGTGCCAGCAGCCCAAGAGATCCCTCCCACCAAGAGACCCAGTACTTC
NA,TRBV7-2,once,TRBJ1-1,CASSLIGPNTEAFF,TGTGCCAGCAGCTTAATAGGGCCGAACACTGAAGCTTTCTTT
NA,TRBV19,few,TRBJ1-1,CASSIGRRTEAFF,TGTGCCAGTAGTATTGGACGACGGACTGAAGCTTTCTTT
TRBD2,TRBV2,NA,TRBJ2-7,CASSDRASGSIYEQYF,TGTGCCAGCAGCGACCGAGCTAGCGGGAGTATCTACGAGCAGTACTTC
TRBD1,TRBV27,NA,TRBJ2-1,CASSQYWGQTNNEQFF,TGTGCCAGCAGTCAATATTGGGGACAGACAAACAATGAGCAGTTCTTC
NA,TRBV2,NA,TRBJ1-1,CAVPGMNTEAFF,TGTGCCGTCCCTGGAATGAACACTGAAGCTTTCTTT
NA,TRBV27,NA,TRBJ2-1,CASRLLAWKEAVYNEQFF,TGTGCCAGCAGACTACTAGCCTGGAAGGAGGCAGTGTACAATGAGCAGTTCTTC
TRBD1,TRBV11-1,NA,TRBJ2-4,CASSGEGQGYIQYF,TGTGCCAGCAGCGGGGAGGGACAGGGATACATTCAGTACTTC
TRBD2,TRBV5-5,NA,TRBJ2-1,CASSWWTSGNNEQFF,TGTGCCAGCAGCTGGTGGACTAGCGGGAACAATGAGCAGTTCTTC
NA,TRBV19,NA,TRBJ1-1,CASSKQGPTEAFF,TGTGCCAGTAGTAAGCAGGGTCCCACTGAAGCTTTCTTT
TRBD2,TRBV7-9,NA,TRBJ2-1,CASSPPSGTSGYNEQFF,TGTGCCAGCAGCCCCCCCTCCGGGACTAGCGGCTACAATGAGCAGTTCTTC
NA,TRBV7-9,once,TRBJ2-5,CASSGTGKETQYF,TGTGCCAGCAGCGGTACGGGGAAAGAGACCCAGTACTTC
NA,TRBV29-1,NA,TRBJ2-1,CSVSGPKGANPTYNEQFF,TGCAGCGTTTCAGGCCCCAAGGGAGCGAACCCCACGTACAATGAGCAGTTCTTC
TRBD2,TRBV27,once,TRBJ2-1,CASSLRGTSGREAYEQFF,TGTGCCAGCAGTTTGCGTGGGACTAGCGGGAGAGAGGCCTATGAGCAGTTCTTC
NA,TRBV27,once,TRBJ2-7,CASSFGAGAYEQYF,TGTGCCAGCAGTTTTGGGGCAGGGGCATACGAGCAGTACTTC
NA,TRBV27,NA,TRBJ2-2,CASSYGETGELFF,TGTGCCAGCAGTTACGGGGAAACCGGGGAGCTGTTTTTT
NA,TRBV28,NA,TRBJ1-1,CASSLDAGRAFF,TGTGCCAGCAGTTTAGATGCTGGCAGAGCTTTCTTT
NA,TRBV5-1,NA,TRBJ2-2,CASSPVIASNTGELFF,TGCGCCAGCAGCCCGGTAATAGCGTCGAACACCGGGGAGCTGTTTTTT
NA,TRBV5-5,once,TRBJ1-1,CASSLRPKDTEAFF,TGTGCCAGCAGCTTAAGGCCAAAGGACACTGAAGCTTTCTTT
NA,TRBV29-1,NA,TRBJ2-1,CSVDDSQSYNEQFF,TGCAGCGTTGACGACAGCCAGTCCTACAATGAGCAGTTCTTC
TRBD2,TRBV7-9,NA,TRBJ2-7,CASAPPGTSGTYEQYF,TGTGCCAGCGCACCTCCCGGGACTAGCGGGACCTACGAGCAGTACTTC
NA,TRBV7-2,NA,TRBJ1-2,CASSLSLGHLNPGYTF,TGTGCCAGCAGCTTAAGCTTGGGACACCTTAATCCTGGCTACACCTTC
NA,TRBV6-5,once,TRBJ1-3,CASSYRSSGNTIYF,TGTGCCAGCAGTTACCGGAGCTCTGGAAACACCATATATTTT
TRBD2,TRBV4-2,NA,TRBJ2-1,CASSQEEREGLYNEQFF,TGTGCCAGCAGCCAAGAGGAGCGGGAGGGCCTCTACAATGAGCAGTTCTTC
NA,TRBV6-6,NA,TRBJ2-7,CASRNYEQYF,TGTGCCAGCCGAAATTACGAGCAGTACTTC
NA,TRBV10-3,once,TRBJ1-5,CAISEGRSNQPQHF,TGTGCCATCAGTGAGGGTCGAAGCAATCAGCCCCAGCATTTT
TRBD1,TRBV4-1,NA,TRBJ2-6,CASSQIHRGLSSGANVLTF,TGCGCCAGCAGCCAAATCCACAGGGGGCTGTCCTCTGGGGCCAACGTCCTGACTTTC
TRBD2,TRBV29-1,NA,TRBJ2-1,CSVESRAGEAYNEQFF,TGCAGCGTTGAATCCCGTGCGGGAGAGGCCTACAATGAGCAGTTCTTC
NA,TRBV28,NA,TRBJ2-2,CASSLGLNTGELFF,TGTGCCAGCAGTTTAGGTTTGAACACCGGGGAGCTGTTTTTT
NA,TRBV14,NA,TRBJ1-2,CASSPGRLNYGYTF,TGTGCCAGCAGCCCCGGTCGGCTGAACTATGGCTACACCTTC
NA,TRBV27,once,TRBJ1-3,CASSFLGTGNTIYF,TGTGCCAGCAGTTTTTTAGGGACTGGAAACACCATATATTTT
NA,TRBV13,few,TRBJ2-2,CASSAVTTGELFF,TGTGCCAGCAGCGCTGTTACAACCGGGGAGCTGTTTTTT
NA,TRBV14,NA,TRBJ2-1,CASSQVRGSYNEQFF,TGTGCCAGCAGCCAAGTCAGGGGCTCCTACAATGAGCAGTTCTTC
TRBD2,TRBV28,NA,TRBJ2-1,CASSLVSGRADNEQFF,TGTGCCAGCAGTTTGGTCAGCGGGAGGGCCGACAATGAGCAGTTCTTC
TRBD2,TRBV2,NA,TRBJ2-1,CASSPSSGIYNEQFF,TGTGCCAGCAGTCCGTCTAGCGGGATATACAATGAGCAGTTCTTC
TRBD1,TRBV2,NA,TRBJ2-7,CASSDFGTVNYEQYF,TGTGCCAGCAGTGATTTCGGGACAGTCAACTACGAGCAGTACTTC
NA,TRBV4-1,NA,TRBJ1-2,CASSQNTGNYGYTF,TGCGCCAGCAGCCAGAACACAGGAAACTATGGCTACACCTTC
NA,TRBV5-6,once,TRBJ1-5,CASSKGYSNQPQHF,TGTGCCAGCAGCAAAGGATATAGCAATCAGCCCCAGCATTTT
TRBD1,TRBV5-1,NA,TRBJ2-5,CASSFRDRSQETQYF,TGCGCCAGCAGCTTCCGGGACAGATCCCAAGAGACCCAGTACTTC
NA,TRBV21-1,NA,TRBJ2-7,CATLIGSSGAYEQYF,TGTGCCACCTTGATTGGGTCTAGCGGGGCGTACGAGCAGTACTTC
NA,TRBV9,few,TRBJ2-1,CASSVDKGYVVNEQFF,TGTGCCAGCAGCGTTGACAAGGGGTATGTCGTAAATGAGCAGTTCTTC